The sequence of this TCR beta chain was determined in a study of T cells after yellow fever vaccination. General study findings and limits: Shared CD4/CD8 clonotypes were a small share, likely from convergent recombination. Researchers report a weaker secondary response that nonetheless peaked faster, day 5 versus 15. Abundant clonotypes (contaminants from the bulk population) could be present in FACS-sorted repertoires. In post-booster samples, most primary-vaccination clones reappeared (about 95% CD4, roughly 88% CD8).

Concerning this clonotype: The antigen is not known.

Deletions cut 0 bases from V and 4 bases from J, with 13 bases between. Germline CDR1 reads SGHRS; CDR2 reads YFSETQ. This CDR3 region has 16 residues. MiXCR, applied by TCRdb to the 5' RACE reads, yields one record per CDR3 protein. Of some 260,000 distinct CDR3 sequences listed, over 4.5% were seen once; the top ten hold about 3.5%. The sequence derives from a man younger than 35 who received the YFV17D yellow fever vaccine. The chain joins TRBV5-1 to TRBJ2-2; perhaps TRBD2 as D (6 bases). This specimen consisted of CD4+ T cells sorted from PBMCs, obtained on the day of the yellow fever booster vaccination. The CDR3 DNA reads as TGCGCCAGCAGCTTGGGGGCGGCGGGGCCCACCGGGGAGCTGTTTTTT. It yields the protein CASSLGAAGPTGELFF.